The present TCR beta chain was sequenced within a study of CD8+ T cells in alopecia areata. Extracted from the samples, RNA was reverse transcribed into cDNA to serve as the sequencing template. Profiled with immunoSEQ multiplex PCR; TCRdb holds only in-frame clones, not every one. The data show 150,000 to 200,000 clones, 45% to 65% seen once. The CDR3 length is 12 residues. Germline CDR1 reads GTSNPN; CDR2 reads SVGIG (reference sequence). V lost 5 bases and J lost 4, with 12 bases in between. Indicated treatment: oral pan-JAK inhibitor, 5-10 mg twice daily. Here the sequenced sample was CD4+ T cells sorted from blood, taken at week 4, from a patient treated with tofacitinib. The chain is built from TRBV30 and TRBJ2-7; the D call may be TRBD1 or TRBD2 (5 bases each). This clonotype was sampled from a human donor with alopecia areata. The CDR3 loop reads CAWGGNEYEQYF. In DNA form, the CDR3 reads TGTGCCTGGGGGGGAAATGAGTACGAGCAGTACTTC.